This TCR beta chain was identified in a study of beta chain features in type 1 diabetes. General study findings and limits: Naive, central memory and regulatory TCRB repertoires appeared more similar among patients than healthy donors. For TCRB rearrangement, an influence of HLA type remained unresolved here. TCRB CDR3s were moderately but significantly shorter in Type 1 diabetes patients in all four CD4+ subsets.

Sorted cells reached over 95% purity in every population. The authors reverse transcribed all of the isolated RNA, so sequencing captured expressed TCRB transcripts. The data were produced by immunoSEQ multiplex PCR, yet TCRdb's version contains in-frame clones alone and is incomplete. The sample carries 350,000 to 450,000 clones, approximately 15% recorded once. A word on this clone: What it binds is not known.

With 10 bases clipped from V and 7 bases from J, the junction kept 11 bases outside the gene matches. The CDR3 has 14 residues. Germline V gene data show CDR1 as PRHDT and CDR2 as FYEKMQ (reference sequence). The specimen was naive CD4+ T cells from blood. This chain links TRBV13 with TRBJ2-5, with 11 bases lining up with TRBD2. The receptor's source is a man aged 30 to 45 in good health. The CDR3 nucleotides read TGTGCCACCCGACTAGCGGGGACCCGGGGGACCCAGTACTTC. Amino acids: CATRLAGTRGTQYF.